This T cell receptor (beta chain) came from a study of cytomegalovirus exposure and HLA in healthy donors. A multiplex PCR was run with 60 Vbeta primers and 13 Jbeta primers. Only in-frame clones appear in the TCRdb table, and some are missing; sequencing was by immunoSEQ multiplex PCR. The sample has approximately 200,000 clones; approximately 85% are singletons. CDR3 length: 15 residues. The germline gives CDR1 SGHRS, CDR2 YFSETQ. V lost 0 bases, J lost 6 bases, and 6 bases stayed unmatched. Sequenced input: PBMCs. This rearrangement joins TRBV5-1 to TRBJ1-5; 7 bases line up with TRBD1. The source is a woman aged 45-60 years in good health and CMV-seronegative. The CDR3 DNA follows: TGCGCCAGCAGCTTGGGCGAGGGGGCGGGTCAGCCCCAGCATTTT. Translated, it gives CASSLGEGAGQPQHF.